A selection of T cell receptor beta chains follows, all from one sample in a study of OX40 agonist ivuxolimab in advanced cancers. Clones were read by immunoSEQ multiplex PCR, and TCRdb kept only the in-frame ones, dropping some. The table has under 75,000 clones, 91% seen once. The sample in question was CD4+ or CD8+ T cells sorted from blood, obtained in a trial of the OX40 agonist ivuxolimab. These receptors were taken from an adult with an advanced solid tumor such as melanoma, head and neck, liver or kidney cancer. Each CDR3 is given with its conserved first and last residue. The D gene is left open where the match is weak. Some rows mark clone size as missing; the rest say once, few, many or name a class of expanded clone.

cdr3_aa	cdr3_nt	v_call	j_call	d_call	clone_size
CASSAGTSGANVLTF	TGTGCCAGCAGTGCGGGGACCTCTGGGGCCAACGTCCTGACTTTC	TRBV7-3	TRBJ2-6	-	-
CASTRVGGNQPQHF	TGTGCCAGCACGAGGGTCGGAGGCAATCAGCCCCAGCATTTT	TRBV2	TRBJ1-5	-	-
CASSDSMNTEAFF	TGTGCCAGTAGTGACAGCATGAACACTGAAGCTTTCTTT	TRBV19	TRBJ1-1	-	-
CATQAGEENTQYF	TGTGCCACCCAAGCGGGAGAGGAAAATACGCAGTATTTT	TRBV6-1	TRBJ2-3	TRBD2	-
CASSFLWASYEQYF	TGCGCCAGCAGCTTCTTGTGGGCCTCCTACGAGCAGTACTTC	TRBV5-1	TRBJ2-7	-	-
CASSLTVAGVTLPEQFF	TGTGCCAGCAGTTTAACAGTAGCGGGAGTTACTTTGCCCGAGCAGTTCTTC	TRBV27	TRBJ2-1	TRBD2	once
CASSFNTGELFF	TGTGCCAGCAGCTTTAACACCGGGGAGCTGTTTTTT	TRBV7-3	TRBJ2-2	-	-
CASSLGLSSYEQYF	TGTGCCAGCAGCTTGGGTTTAAGCTCCTACGAGCAGTACTTC	TRBV5-6	TRBJ2-7	-	medium-sized
CAWTHGTGGANTEAFF	TGTGCCTGGACGCATGGGACAGGGGGCGCAAACACTGAAGCTTTCTTT	TRBV30	TRBJ1-1	TRBD1	-
CASSPGGWSNEKLFF	TGTGCCAGCAGTCCAGGGGGCTGGTCTAATGAAAAACTGTTTTTT	TRBV28	TRBJ1-4	TRBD1	-
CASSFDGSSYNEQFF	TGTGCCAGCAGCTTCGACGGGAGCTCCTACAATGAGCAGTTCTTC	TRBV27	TRBJ2-1	-	-
CASSFQGGRDNEQFF	TGTGCCAGCAGCTTTCAGGGGGGGCGAGACAATGAGCAGTTCTTC	TRBV7-2	TRBJ2-1	-	-
CASSEASGSPDTQYF	TGTGCCAGCAGTGAAGCTAGCGGGAGCCCAGATACGCAGTATTTT	TRBV6-1	TRBJ2-3	TRBD2	-
CASSAGDFPNTEAFF	TGTGCCAGCAGTGCAGGGGACTTCCCAAACACTGAAGCTTTCTTT	TRBV28	TRBJ1-1	-	once
CASSQPRGRYEQYF	TGCGCCAGCAGCCAACCCAGGGGGCGGTACGAGCAGTACTTC	TRBV4-3	TRBJ2-7	TRBD1	-
CASSLTGGPFDTQYF	TGTGCCAGCAGCTTAACGGGAGGGCCTTTTGATACGCAGTATTTT	TRBV11-2	TRBJ2-3	TRBD2	-
CASSTGLGTYEQYF	TGTGCCAGCAGTACAGGGCTAGGGACCTACGAGCAGTACTTC	TRBV27	TRBJ2-7	-	-